This is a list of T cell receptor beta chains from one sample in a study of T cells after yellow fever vaccination. TCRdb re-called the 5' RACE reads with MiXCR, one entry per CDR3 protein. This sample has roughly 65,000 distinct CDR3 sequences, with 5.5% to 7.5% found just once. The sample was CD4+ T cells sorted from PBMCs, taken about 2 weeks after the first yellow fever vaccination. These receptors all stem from a man between 18 and 35 years old who received the YFV17D yellow fever vaccine. Each CDR3 is given with its conserved first and last residue.

cdr3_aa: CASSAGRDEKLFF
j_call: TRBJ1-4
v_call: TRBV2

cdr3_aa: CSAPNSGNTIYF
j_call: TRBJ1-3
v_call: TRBV20-1

cdr3_aa: CASSSAETQYF
j_call: TRBJ2-5
v_call: TRBV5-6

cdr3_aa: CASSTLTGTETQYF
j_call: TRBJ2-5
v_call: TRBV5-1

cdr3_aa: CASSTTLAGGASEQFF
j_call: TRBJ2-1
v_call: TRBV19

cdr3_aa: CASTRNQPGIQETQYF
j_call: TRBJ2-5
v_call: TRBV7-2

cdr3_aa: CASSGEARQPQHF
j_call: TRBJ1-5
v_call: TRBV19

cdr3_aa: CASSPQGGGANVLTF
j_call: TRBJ2-6
v_call: TRBV7-9

cdr3_aa: CASSLESSYNSPLHF
j_call: TRBJ1-6
v_call: TRBV5-8

cdr3_aa: CAWQTGMNTEAFF
j_call: TRBJ1-1
v_call: TRBV30

cdr3_aa: CASSSRTGGKNEQFF
j_call: TRBJ2-1
v_call: TRBV12-3/TRBV12-4

cdr3_aa: CASSLAGRRMRGTDTQYF
j_call: TRBJ2-3
v_call: TRBV7-2

cdr3_aa: CASSQSFSGASTDTQYF
j_call: TRBJ2-3
v_call: TRBV7-2

cdr3_aa: CASSSRGSYNSPLHF
j_call: TRBJ1-6
v_call: TRBV7-2

cdr3_aa: CASRSGLAYTF
j_call: TRBJ1-2
v_call: TRBV7-2

cdr3_aa: CASSPGQSYGYTF
j_call: TRBJ1-2
v_call: TRBV6-6

cdr3_aa: CSASPPGGTGELFF
j_call: TRBJ2-2
v_call: TRBV20-1

cdr3_aa: CATSDLSSGDADTQYF
j_call: TRBJ2-3
v_call: TRBV24-1

cdr3_aa: CASTTGGPSLGNTIYF
j_call: TRBJ1-3
v_call: TRBV6-5

cdr3_aa: CASRAGTGRSEAFF
j_call: TRBJ1-1
v_call: TRBV19

cdr3_aa: CASSPSGGLEIQYF
j_call: TRBJ2-5
v_call: TRBV3-1

cdr3_aa: CSAIRGGPGETQYF
j_call: TRBJ2-5
v_call: TRBV20-1

cdr3_aa: CASSVPPVRELFF
j_call: TRBJ1-4
v_call: TRBV28

cdr3_aa: CASSWDRGSYEQYF
j_call: TRBJ2-7
v_call: TRBV6-5

cdr3_aa: CASSYSRDYPQYF
j_call: TRBJ2-3
v_call: TRBV6-5

cdr3_aa: CASSFGATGELFF
j_call: TRBJ2-2
v_call: TRBV5-6

cdr3_aa: CASSLRGKGGEAFF
j_call: TRBJ1-1
v_call: TRBV12-3/TRBV12-4

cdr3_aa: CASSPQGTPGNTIYF
j_call: TRBJ1-3
v_call: TRBV18

cdr3_aa: CASSQYSSYNEQFF
j_call: TRBJ2-1
v_call: TRBV3-1

cdr3_aa: CSVVCEVTYEQYF
j_call: TRBJ2-7
v_call: TRBV29-1

cdr3_aa: CASEFVGGGYVGAFF
j_call: TRBJ1-1
v_call: TRBV12-3/TRBV12-4

cdr3_aa: CASSLGPQSSNQPQHF
j_call: TRBJ1-5
v_call: TRBV5-1

cdr3_aa: CASSFPGQGAYEQYF
j_call: TRBJ2-7
v_call: TRBV12-3/TRBV12-4